This T cell receptor beta chain was profiled in a study of cytomegalovirus exposure and HLA in healthy donors. In the study overall: As an earlier analysis found, some 180 million T cells yielded about 100 million unique TCR beta sequences.

Researchers ran the PCR with 60 Vbeta and 13 Jbeta primers. Measured with immunoSEQ multiplex PCR; TCRdb has only the in-frame clones, and not every one. Its clone listing holds more than 100,000 clones. With regard to this clone: Its antigen is not identified.

Whole-study results and caveats: The likely explanation for a cluster of highly shared sequence variants was sequencing artifact. For TCR beta chains, V- and J-gene trimming was later linked to a missense DCLRE1C variant. TCR sequences were mostly rare, though some public TCRs occurred in many donors.

The CDR3 runs 13 residues. Trimming removed 6 bases at V and 1 base at J, with 4 bases between. Germline V CDR1 and CDR2: LGHNT, FRNRAP. The rearrangement joins TRBV12-5 to TRBJ2-6; no reliable D call. This receptor was obtained from a man in his forties in good health and CMV-seronegative. The sample taken for sequencing was PBMCs. The CDR3, as DNA: TGTGCTAGTGGACAGTCTGGGGCCAACGTCCTGACTTTC. It translates to CASGQSGANVLTF. Full variable domain (remainder filled in from reference TRBV12-5 and TRBJ2-6): DARVTQTPRHKVTEMGQEVTMRCQPILGHNTVFWYRQTMMQGLELLAYFRNRAPLDDSGMPKDRFSAEMPDATLATLKIQPSEPRDSAVYFCASGQSGANVLTFGAGSRLTVL.